This T cell receptor beta chain was profiled in a study of blood T cell repertoires in COVID-19. About the study: Acute and convalescent COVID-19 samples came from the United States, Italy and Spain. PBMCs, B-cell-depleted T cells, or T cells were the source of the cDNA or gDNA that made up the material.

This clone turned up a few times. In the original processing: Amplification of reference gene primers provided the estimated nucleated cell counts. Profiled with immunoSEQ multiplex PCR; TCRdb holds only in-frame clones, not every one. V and J calls and clone size come straight from that table; D and trimming were deduced from the DNA. Here the sample spans 240,000 or so clones, approximately 86% being singletons. The clonotype originates from a woman younger than 45 who had recovered from COVID-19. The sequencing input was peripheral blood.

This CDR3 reads CASSSYQTGQYEQYF. For the CDR3, the DNA is TGTGCCAGCAGCTCCTATCAGACAGGACAGTACGAGCAGTACTTC. This chain links TRBV7-9 with TRBJ2-7, with a possible D match to TRBD1 (6 bases). Germline V gives CDR1 SEHNR, CDR2 FQNEAQ (reference sequence). Between the trimmed V and J ends, which lost 4 bases and 4 bases, there was a span of 17 bases. The CDR3 spans 15 residues.